The TCR beta chain under discussion was sequenced for a study of Tregs in tolerant kidney transplant recipients. The assay was immunoSEQ multiplex PCR, and TCRdb's table has in-frame clones only and misses some. Seen in this sample are tens of thousands of clones; the ten most common clones hold roughly 0.89%. Unstimulated Tregs (CD4+CD25+CD127-) and CD4+CD25- non-Tregs were sorted from PBMCs. In the case of this clone: The read is 3 residues too short to cover the CDR3 end, so that end is filled in from the germline J gene.

The V end was cut by 6 bases, the J end by 2 bases, with 17 bases between. The germline V gene encodes CDR1 MNHEY and CDR2 SVGEGT. The CDR3 has 16 amino acids. This TCR came from a human donor who received a combined kidney and bone marrow transplant. The chain uses TRBV6-2 or TRBV6-3 and TRBJ1-5; D gene uncertain. This specimen was CD4+ T cells from blood, taken before the transplant. CDR3 residues: CASRPRGGRGNQPQHF. The sequenced part of the CDR3 DNA is TGTGCCAGCAGGCCCCGGGGTGGGCGTGGCAATCAGCCC.